These 15 T cell receptor beta chains were all obtained from the same sample, sequenced in a study of OX40 agonist ivuxolimab in advanced cancers. Sequencing used immunoSEQ multiplex PCR; TCRdb keeps in-frame clones, though not all of them. The sample comprises about 77,000 clones, approximately 89% of which are singletons, and around 2.6% rests with the top ten. The material was CD4+ or CD8+ T cells sorted from blood, obtained in a trial of the OX40 agonist ivuxolimab. These TCRs come from an adult with an advanced solid tumor such as melanoma, head and neck, liver or kidney cancer.

V gene TRBV6-5 combines with J gene TRBJ1-2; the D gene is possibly TRBD1 (6 bases). This CDR3 has 13 amino acids. Germline values: CDR1 MNHEY, CDR2 SVGAGI. V shed 2 bases and J shed 4 bases, with 8 bases lying between them. CDR3 loop: CASSYGQFYGYTF. CDR3 DNA sequence: TGTGCCAGCAGTTACGGACAGTTCTATGGCTACACCTTC.

The J gene is TRBJ2-7, the V gene TRBV6-5; possibly TRBD1 or TRBD2 for D (5 bases each). The germline V and J ends were trimmed by 4 bases and 7 bases, with 17 bases remaining between them. The CDR3 has 14 amino acids. Germline V CDR1 and CDR2: MNHEY, SVGAGI. The CDR3, as DNA: TGTGCCAGCAGTTTAACCGGGACCCGTGGGGAGCAGTACTTC. Translating gives CASSLTGTRGEQYF.

With respect to this clone: One end of the junction does not line up with germline, which may come from a read error. The chain is built from TRBV19 and TRBJ2-3; D perhaps matches TRBD2 (6 bases). Germline loops: CDR1 LNHDA, CDR2 SQIVND (reference sequence). The CDR3 is made up of 14 amino acids. The CDR3 loop is CASSPRDFADTQYF. CDR3 DNA sequence: TGTGCCAGTAGTCCCCGGGACTTTGCAGACACGCAGTATTTT.

The chain employs TRBV5-4 and TRBJ2-3; the match to TRBD2 covers 9 bases. CDR1 and CDR2 from the germline V gene are SGHNT and YYREEE (reference sequence). J was trimmed by 11 bases and V by 2 bases; bases with no gene match: 6. This CDR3 has 13 residues. CDR3: CASSFAEAGGQYF. The DNA of the CDR3 is TGTGCCAGCAGCTTTGCCGAAGCGGGGGGGCAGTATTTT.

CDR3 residues: CASSRGTSGYNEQFF. The CDR3 DNA is TGTGCCAGCAGCCGAGGGACTAGCGGTTACAATGAGCAGTTCTTC. This chain connects TRBV11-2 to TRBJ2-1, with TRBD2 identical over 11 bases. The CDR3 contains 15 residues. J gave up 4 bases and V 5 bases, and 4 bases lay outside the gene matches. In germline, CDR1 is SGHAT, CDR2 FQNNGV. Full variable domain (missing parts from reference TRBV11-2 and TRBJ2-1): EAGVAQSPRYKIIEKRQSVAFWCNPISGHATLYWYQQILGQGPKLLIQFQNNGVVDDSQLPKDRFSAERLKGVDSTLKIQPAKLEDSAVYLCASSRGTSGYNEQFFGPGTRLTVL.

The rearrangement links TRBV25-1 to TRBJ1-1; D call uncertain. Deletions cut 4 bases from V and 1 base from J, with 16 bases between. CDR1 is MGHDK and CDR2 is SYGVNS in the germline V gene. The length of the CDR3 is 16 residues. In DNA form, the CDR3 reads TGTGCCAGCAGTGCTGGAGGAGGGAAAAGGAACACTGAAGCTTTCTTT. The encoded protein is CASSAGGGKRNTEAFF.

With respect to this clone: The same CDR3 can be traced to other DNA sequences in this sample. CDR3 amino acids: CAWSVRYEQYF. The CDR3 DNA sequence: TGTGCCTGGAGTGTACGGTACGAGCAGTACTTC. The gene calls are TRBV30 and TRBJ2-7; D not certain. The CDR3 consists of 11 residues. Germline V gene lookup returns CDR1 GTSNPN and CDR2 SVGIG (reference sequence). Trimming pared 0 bases from V and 4 bases from J, leaving 4 bases between.

This clone was recorded only once. The chain is built from TRBV6-6 and TRBJ2-2; the D gene is possibly TRBD2 (5 bases). Germline V gene sequence: CDR1 MNHNY, CDR2 SVGAGI (reference sequence). Trimming stripped 5 bases from V and 8 bases from J, with 15 bases between. The CDR3 extends over 14 amino acids. CDR3 sequence (DNA): TGTGCCAGCAGTCTTACCCGGGGTGAGGGGGAGCTGTTTTTT. Translation gives CASSLTRGEGELFF.

This clone turned up a few times. The rearrangement uses TRBV18 and TRBJ2-1, with TRBD1 matching 9 bases. CDR3 length: 15 amino acids. Germline loops: CDR1 KGHSH, CDR2 LQKENI. Trimming removed 6 bases from V and 2 bases from J; junction bases left unmatched: 5. The CDR3 region has the DNA TGTGCCAGCTCTCTAGGACAGGGGCCCTACAATGAGCAGTTCTTC. As protein: CASSLGQGPYNEQFF.

As DNA, the CDR3 is TGTGCCAGCAGCTTTAGCAGGGAGCTCGGCACCATATATTTT. This sequence encodes CASSFSRELGTIYF. The chain is built from TRBV5-6 and TRBJ1-3; D possibly corresponds to TRBD1 (5 bases). CDR1 is SGHDT, CDR2 YYEEEE, per germline. This CDR3 spans 14 amino acids. The V and J ends lost 2 bases and 9 bases respectively, with 15 bases between them.

The rearrangement joins TRBV11-2 to TRBJ2-1; 7 bases agree with TRBD2. The CDR3 has 16 amino acids. Germline V lookup: CDR1 SGHAT, CDR2 FQNNGV. The ends lost 6 bases at V and 4 bases at J; junction bases unmatched: 12. The chain's CDR3 is CASSASPGGSYNEQFF. The CDR3 nucleotides read TGTGCCAGCAGTGCGAGCCCGGGGGGATCATACAATGAGCAGTTCTTC.

The genes are TRBV27 and TRBJ2-5; TRBD2 aligns across 7 bases. V was clipped by 5 bases and J by 9 bases; unmatched bases: 12. Germline CDR1 MNHEY, CDR2 SMNVEV (reference sequence). This CDR3 has 14 amino acids. The CDR3 loop reads CASSPQRGGGAQYF. The DNA of the CDR3 is TGTGCCAGCAGTCCTCAGAGGGGTGGGGGGGCCCAGTACTTC.

V gene TRBV9 combines with J gene TRBJ1-3; 7 bases are shared with TRBD1. The J segment lost 4 bases and the V segment lost 5 bases, leaving 9 bases of the junction unmatched. Germline V gene data show CDR1 as SGDLS and CDR2 as YYNGEE. CDR3 length: 15 residues. The CDR3 bases are TGTGCCAGCAGAAGGGACAGAAACCCGGGAAACACCATATATTTT. Translation: CASRRDRNPGNTIYF. The variable domain in full, completed from reference TRBV9 and TRBJ1-3, reads DSGVTQTPKHLITATGQRVTLRCSPRSGDLSVYWYQQSLDQGLQFLIQYYNGEERAKGNILERFSAQQFPDLHSELNLSSLELGDSALYFCASRRDRNPGNTIYFGEGSWLTVV.

This clone has a handful of counts. The gene calls are TRBV28 and TRBJ1-5, with D uncertain. Germline CDR1 reads MDHEN; CDR2 reads SYDVKM. The CDR3 loop spans 15 amino acids. The V gene lost 7 bases and the J gene lost 4 bases, with 17 bases spanning the gap. DNA of the CDR3: TGTGCCAGCACCACTAGGGCGGTTGGGAATCAGCCCCAGCATTTT. It is translated as CASTTRAVGNQPQHF.

The CDR3 region is CASSPGEVTDTQYF. Written as DNA, the CDR3 is TGCGCCAGCAGCCCCGGAGAGGTTACAGATACGCAGTATTTT. The V and J genes are TRBV5-1 and TRBJ2-3, with D hard to call. Trimming took off 4 bases at V and 3 bases at J, with 12 bases between the two ends. Germline V gene lookup returns CDR1 SGHRS and CDR2 YFSETQ. The length of the CDR3 is 14 residues.